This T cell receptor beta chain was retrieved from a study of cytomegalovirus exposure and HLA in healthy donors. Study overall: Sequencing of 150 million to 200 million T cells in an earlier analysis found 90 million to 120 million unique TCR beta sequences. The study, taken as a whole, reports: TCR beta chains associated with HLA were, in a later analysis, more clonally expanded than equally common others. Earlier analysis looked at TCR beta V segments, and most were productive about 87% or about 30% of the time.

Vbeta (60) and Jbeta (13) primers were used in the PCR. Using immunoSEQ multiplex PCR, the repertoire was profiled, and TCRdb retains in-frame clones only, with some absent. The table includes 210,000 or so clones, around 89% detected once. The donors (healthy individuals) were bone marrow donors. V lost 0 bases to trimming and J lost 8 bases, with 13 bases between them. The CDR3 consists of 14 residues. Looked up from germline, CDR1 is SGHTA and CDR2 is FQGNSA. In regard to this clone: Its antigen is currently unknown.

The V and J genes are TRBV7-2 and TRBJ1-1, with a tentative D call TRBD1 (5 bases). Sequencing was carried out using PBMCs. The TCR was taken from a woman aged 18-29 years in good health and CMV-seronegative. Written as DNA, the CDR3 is TGTGCCAGCAGCTTAGCGAGACTAGGGACCGAAGCTTTCTTT. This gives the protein CASSLARLGTEAFF.